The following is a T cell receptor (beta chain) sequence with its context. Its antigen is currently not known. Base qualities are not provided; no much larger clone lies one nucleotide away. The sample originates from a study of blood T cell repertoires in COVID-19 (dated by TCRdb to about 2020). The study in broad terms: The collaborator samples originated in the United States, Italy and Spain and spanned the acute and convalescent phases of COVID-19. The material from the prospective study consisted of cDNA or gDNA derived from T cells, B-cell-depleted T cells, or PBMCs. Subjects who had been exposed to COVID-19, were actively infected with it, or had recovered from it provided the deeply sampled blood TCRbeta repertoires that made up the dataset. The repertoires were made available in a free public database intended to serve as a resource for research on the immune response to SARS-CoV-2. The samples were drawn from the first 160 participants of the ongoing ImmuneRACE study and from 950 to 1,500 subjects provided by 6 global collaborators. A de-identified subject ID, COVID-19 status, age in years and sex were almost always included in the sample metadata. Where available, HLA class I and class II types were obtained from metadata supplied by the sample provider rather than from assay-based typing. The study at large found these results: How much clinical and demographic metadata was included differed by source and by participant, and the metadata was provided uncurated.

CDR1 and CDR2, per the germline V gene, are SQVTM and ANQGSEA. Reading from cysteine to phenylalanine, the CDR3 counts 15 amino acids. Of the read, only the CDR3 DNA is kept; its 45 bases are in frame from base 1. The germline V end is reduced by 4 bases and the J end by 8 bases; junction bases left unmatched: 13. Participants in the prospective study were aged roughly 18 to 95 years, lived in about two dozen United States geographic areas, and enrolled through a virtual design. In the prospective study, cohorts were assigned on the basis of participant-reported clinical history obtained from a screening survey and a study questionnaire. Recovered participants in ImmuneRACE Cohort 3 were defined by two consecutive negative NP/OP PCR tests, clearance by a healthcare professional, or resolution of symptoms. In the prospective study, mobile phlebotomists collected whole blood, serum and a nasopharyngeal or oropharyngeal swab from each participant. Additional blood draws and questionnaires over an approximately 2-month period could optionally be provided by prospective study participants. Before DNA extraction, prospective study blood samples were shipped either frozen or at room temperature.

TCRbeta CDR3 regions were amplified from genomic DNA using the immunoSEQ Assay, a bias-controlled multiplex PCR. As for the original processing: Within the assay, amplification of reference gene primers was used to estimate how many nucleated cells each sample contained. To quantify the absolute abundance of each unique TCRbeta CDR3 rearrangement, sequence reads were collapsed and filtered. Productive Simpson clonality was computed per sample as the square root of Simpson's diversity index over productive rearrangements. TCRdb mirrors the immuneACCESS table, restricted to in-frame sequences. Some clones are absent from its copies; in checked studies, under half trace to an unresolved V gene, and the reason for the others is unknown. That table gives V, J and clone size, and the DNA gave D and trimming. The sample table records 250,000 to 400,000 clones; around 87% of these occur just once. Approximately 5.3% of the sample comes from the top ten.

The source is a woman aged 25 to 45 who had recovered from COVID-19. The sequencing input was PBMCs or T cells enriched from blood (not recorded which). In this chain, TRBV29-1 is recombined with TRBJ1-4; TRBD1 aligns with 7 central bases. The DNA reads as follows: TGCAGCGTTGTGGTAGGGGGCTCCGGCATAGAAAAACTGTTTTTT. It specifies CSVVVGGSGIEKLFF.